This T cell receptor beta chain originates from a study of blood T cell repertoires in COVID-19. Turning to the study itself: T cells, B-cell-depleted T cells, or PBMCs supplied cDNA or gDNA.

Assay used: immunoSEQ multiplex PCR; TCRdb lists only in-frame clones, some missing. This sample has roughly 330,000 clones, with around 87% found just once. CDR1 SGHRS and CDR2 YFSETQ come from the germline V gene. Unmatched junction bases numbered 6, after V lost 3 bases and J lost 1 base. This CDR3 is built from 16 residues. Sequencing input: PBMCs or T cells enriched from blood (not recorded which). The sequence was obtained from a woman aged 30 to 39 who had recovered from COVID-19. V usage is TRBV5-1 and J usage is TRBJ1-4; 7 bases fit TRBD1. The CDR3 region is CASSSIRQGTNEKLFF. CDR3 coding DNA: TGCGCCAGCAGCTCGATAAGACAGGGAACTAATGAAAAACTGTTTTTT.